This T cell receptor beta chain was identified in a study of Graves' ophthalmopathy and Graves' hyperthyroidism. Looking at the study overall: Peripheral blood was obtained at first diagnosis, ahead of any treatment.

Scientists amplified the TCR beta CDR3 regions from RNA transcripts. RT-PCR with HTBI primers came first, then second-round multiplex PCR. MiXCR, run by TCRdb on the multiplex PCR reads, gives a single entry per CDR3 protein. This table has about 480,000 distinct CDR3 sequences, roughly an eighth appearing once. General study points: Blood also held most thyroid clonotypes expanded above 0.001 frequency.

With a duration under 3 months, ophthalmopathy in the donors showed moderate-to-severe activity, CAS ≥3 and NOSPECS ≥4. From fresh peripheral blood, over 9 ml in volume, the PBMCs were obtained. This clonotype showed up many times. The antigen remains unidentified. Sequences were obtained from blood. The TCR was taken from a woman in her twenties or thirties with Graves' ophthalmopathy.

CDR3 sequence (DNA): TGTGCCAGCAAGGGGGCCGGGATCTTTGAATACGAGCAGTACTTC. Translating gives CASKGAGIFEYEQYF. This chain joins TRBV2 and TRBJ2-7, with 7 bases identical to TRBD1. This CDR3 contains 15 residues. Germline loops: CDR1 SNHLY, CDR2 FYNNEI. The V segment lost 7 bases and the J segment 4 bases; nucleotides outside the gene matches: 13.